This TCR beta chain is drawn from a study of blood T cell repertoires in COVID-19. On the study more broadly: Material from acute and convalescent COVID-19 was sourced from the United States, Italy and Spain. T cells, B-cell-depleted T cells, or PBMCs supplied cDNA or gDNA.

Germline-derived CDR1 and CDR2 are SGDLS and YYNGEE. CDR3 length: 17 amino acids. Trimming cost V 2 bases and J 5 bases; bases outside gene matches: 12. As originally analysed: Amplification with reference gene primers provided the estimates of nucleated cell counts. Method: immunoSEQ multiplex PCR; TCRdb's copy keeps in-frame clones and lacks some. V and J calls and clone size follow that table, whereas D and trimming were derived from the DNA. This sample has about 120,000 clones; approximately 85% occur once, and the top ten carry 5% to 6.5%. The rearrangement joins TRBV9 to TRBJ2-1, with 8 bases that match TRBD2. The specimen sequenced was peripheral blood. The receptor was isolated from a woman between 55 and 75 years old with COVID-19, enrolled during active disease. The CDR3: CASSVRGSTSDNNEQFF. The DNA of the CDR3 is TGTGCCAGCAGCGTCCGAGGATCGACTAGCGATAACAATGAGCAGTTCTTC.